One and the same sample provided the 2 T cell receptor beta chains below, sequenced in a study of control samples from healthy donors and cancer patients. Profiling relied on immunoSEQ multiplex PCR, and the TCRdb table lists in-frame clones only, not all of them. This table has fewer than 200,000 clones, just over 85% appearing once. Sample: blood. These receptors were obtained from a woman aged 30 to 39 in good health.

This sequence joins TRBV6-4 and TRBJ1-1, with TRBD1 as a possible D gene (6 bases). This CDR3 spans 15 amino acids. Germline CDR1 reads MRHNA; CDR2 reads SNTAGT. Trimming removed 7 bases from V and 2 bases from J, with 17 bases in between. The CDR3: CASTRTALENTEAFF. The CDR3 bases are TGTGCCAGCACCCGGACAGCCCTCGAAAACACTGAAGCTTTCTTT.

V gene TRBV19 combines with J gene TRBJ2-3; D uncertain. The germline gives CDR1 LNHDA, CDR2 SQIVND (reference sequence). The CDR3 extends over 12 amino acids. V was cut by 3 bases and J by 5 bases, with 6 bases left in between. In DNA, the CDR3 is TGTGCCAGTAGTATGATAGGAGATACGCAGTATTTT. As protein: CASSMIGDTQYF.